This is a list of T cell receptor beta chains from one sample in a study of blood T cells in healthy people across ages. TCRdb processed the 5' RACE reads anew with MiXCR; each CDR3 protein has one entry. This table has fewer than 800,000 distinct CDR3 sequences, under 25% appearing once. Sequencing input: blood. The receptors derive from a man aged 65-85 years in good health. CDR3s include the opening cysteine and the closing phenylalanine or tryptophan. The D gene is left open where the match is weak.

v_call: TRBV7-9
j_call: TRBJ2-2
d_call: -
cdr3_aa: CASSLVPGINTGELFF

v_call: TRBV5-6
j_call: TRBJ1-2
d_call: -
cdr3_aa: CASSSLTAYYGYTF

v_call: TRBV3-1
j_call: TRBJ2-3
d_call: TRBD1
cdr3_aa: CASSRTGDTQYF

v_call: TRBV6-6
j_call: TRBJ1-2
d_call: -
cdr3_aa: CASSYIGPNGYTF

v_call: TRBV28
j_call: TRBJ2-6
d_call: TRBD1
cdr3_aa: CASRTGEVRPGANVLTF

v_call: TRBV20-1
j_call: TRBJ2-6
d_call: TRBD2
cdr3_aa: CSARDLTSGFGGANVLTF

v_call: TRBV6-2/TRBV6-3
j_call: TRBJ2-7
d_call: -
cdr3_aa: CASSYGAEFPYEQYF

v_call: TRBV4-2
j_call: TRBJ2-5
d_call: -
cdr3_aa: CASSPTPGGEQYF

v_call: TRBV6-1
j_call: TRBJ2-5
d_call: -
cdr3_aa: CASSEVGAGPYF

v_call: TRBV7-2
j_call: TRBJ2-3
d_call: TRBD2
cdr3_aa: CASSLGASGGLTDTQYF

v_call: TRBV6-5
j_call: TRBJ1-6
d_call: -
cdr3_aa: CASSYGRTRDSPLHF

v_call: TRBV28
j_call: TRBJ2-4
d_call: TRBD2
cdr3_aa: CASSSTSGRAYIQYF

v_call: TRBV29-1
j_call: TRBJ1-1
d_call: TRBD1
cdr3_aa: CSVLTGYGTEAFF

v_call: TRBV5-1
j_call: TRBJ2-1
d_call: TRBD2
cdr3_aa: CASSGGLAGVGEQFF

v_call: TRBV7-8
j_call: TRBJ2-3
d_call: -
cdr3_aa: CASSLVGETGTQYF

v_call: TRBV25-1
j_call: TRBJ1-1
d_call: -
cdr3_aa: CASSEGTNTQAFF

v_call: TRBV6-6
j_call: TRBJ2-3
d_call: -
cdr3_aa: CASSKGREKGTDTQYF

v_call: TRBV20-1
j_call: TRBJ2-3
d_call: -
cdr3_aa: CSAPSWASIGTDTQYF

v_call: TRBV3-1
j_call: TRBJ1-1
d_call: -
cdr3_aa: CASSQAPRSEAFF

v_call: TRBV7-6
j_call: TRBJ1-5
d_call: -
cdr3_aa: CASSSTGRRNQPQHF

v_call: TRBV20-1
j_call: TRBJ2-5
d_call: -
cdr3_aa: CSARGEGIGETQYF

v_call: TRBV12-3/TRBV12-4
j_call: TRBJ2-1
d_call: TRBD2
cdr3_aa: CASSAGLAGYNEQFF

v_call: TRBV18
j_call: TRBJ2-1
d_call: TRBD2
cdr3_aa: CASSPLGSGYNEQFF

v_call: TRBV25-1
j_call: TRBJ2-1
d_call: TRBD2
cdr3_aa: CASSESGTSGRKGDNEQFF

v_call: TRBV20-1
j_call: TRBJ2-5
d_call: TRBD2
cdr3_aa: CSATRLAGAYNEQLF

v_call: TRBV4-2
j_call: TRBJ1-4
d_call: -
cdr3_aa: CASSQEAGSNEKLFF

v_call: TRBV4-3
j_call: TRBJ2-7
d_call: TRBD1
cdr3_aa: CASSQADRGAYEQYF

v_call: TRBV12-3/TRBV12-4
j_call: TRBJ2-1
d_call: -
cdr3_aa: CASRPGRNYNEQFF

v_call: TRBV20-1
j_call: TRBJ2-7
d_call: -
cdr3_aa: CSARVNEQYF

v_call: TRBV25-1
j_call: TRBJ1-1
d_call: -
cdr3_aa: CASSDPSTLNTEAFF

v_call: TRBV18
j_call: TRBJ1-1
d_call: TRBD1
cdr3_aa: CASSPGQTGALTFF

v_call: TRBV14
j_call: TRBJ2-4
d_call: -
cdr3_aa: CASSQVKYEIQYF

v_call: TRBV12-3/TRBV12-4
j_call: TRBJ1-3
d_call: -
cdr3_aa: CASSLSSSGNTIYF

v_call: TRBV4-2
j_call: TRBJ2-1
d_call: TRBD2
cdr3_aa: CASSPSGRSYNEQFF

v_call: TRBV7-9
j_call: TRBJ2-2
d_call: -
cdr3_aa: CASSKTGMDGELFF

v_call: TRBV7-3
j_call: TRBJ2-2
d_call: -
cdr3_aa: CASSFNRDTGELFF

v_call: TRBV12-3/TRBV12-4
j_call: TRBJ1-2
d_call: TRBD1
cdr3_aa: CASSQQGAGNYGYTF

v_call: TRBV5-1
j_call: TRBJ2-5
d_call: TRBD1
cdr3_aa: CASSLEGQGYQETQYF

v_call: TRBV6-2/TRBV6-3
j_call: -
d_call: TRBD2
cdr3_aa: CASSYQRELNEQFF

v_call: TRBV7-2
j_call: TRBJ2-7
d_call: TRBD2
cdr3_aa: CASSLDGGRKPQQYF

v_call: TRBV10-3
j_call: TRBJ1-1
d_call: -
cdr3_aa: CAISEPTATEAFF

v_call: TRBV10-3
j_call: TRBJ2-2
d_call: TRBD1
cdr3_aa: CAIRGQVTNTGELFF

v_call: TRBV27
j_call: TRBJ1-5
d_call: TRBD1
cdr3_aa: CASSGHSDRAQPQHF

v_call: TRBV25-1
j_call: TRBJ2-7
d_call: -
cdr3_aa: CASSYQSRAEQYF

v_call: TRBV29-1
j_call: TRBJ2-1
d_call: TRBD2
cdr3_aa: CSVGSGSSYNEQFF

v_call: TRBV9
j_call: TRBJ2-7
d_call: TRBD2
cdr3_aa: CASSVPPSPFLLAAEQYF

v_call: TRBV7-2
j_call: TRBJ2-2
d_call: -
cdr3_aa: CASVSWTSNTGELFF

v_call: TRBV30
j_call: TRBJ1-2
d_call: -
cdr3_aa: CAFGGDNYGYTF

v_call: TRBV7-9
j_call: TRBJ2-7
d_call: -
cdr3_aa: CASSFGQTYEQYF

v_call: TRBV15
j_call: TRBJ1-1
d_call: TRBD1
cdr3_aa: CATSRDWTGGEDTEAFF